This is a list of T cell receptor beta chains from one sample in a study of control samples from healthy donors and cancer patients. Assay: immunoSEQ multiplex PCR; the TCRdb copy retains only in-frame clones and omits some. Of approximately 150,000 clones listed, 94% are singletons. Material: blood. The receptors were gathered from a man aged 35-49 years in good health. Each CDR3 is given with its conserved first and last residue. The D gene is left open where the match is weak. Clone size is stated in some rows and not others, as once, few, many or a class when expanded.

size	D	V	J	DNA	CDR3
.	.	TRBV5-4	TRBJ1-3	TGTGCCAGCAGCCAGGACACTTCTGGAAACACCATATATTTT	CASSQDTSGNTIYF
.	.	TRBV12-3/TRBV12-4	TRBJ1-3	TGTGCCAGCAGTTTTGGTCCTGAGGACACCATATATTTT	CASSFGPEDTIYF
.	.	TRBV5-1	TRBJ2-3	TGCGCCAGCAGCTTGGAGTATATGGGTACGCAGTATTTT	CASSLEYMGTQYF
.	TRBD2	TRBV4-1	TRBJ2-2	TGCGCCAGCAGCCAAGATCCCTGGACTAGCGGGAGGGTCGGGGAGCTGTTTTTT	CASSQDPWTSGRVGELFF
few	TRBD2	TRBV7-3	TRBJ2-5	TGTGCCAGCAGCTCCGGGGCTAGCGGGAGGAGGGAGACCCAGTACTTC	CASSSGASGRRETQYF
.	.	TRBV5-6	TRBJ1-1	TGTGCCAGCAGCGTAGATTTGGACACTGAAGCTTTCTTT	CASSVDLDTEAFF
.	TRBD1	TRBV5-4	TRBJ1-6	TGTGCCAGCAGCCCCAAGATAGGGGGCCCTAATTCACCCCTCCACTTT	CASSPKIGGPNSPLHF
.	.	TRBV2	TRBJ1-2	TGTGCCAGCAGTGAGAGACGGACTAGGGGCTACACCTTC	CASSERRTRGYTF
.	.	TRBV5-5	TRBJ2-1	TGTGCCAGCAGCTTGGGTCTAGTCCTCAATGAGCAGTTCTTC	CASSLGLVLNEQFF
.	.	TRBV11-2	TRBJ2-1	TGTGCCAGCAGCGCCCCAGGGGCGCGAGAGCAGTTCTTC	CASSAPGAREQFF
.	.	TRBV2	TRBJ1-5	TGTGCCAGCAGTGACCGACGGGGAAATCAGCCCCAGCATTTT	CASSDRRGNQPQHF
.	.	TRBV7-8	TRBJ2-2	TGTGCCAGCAGCGAAACTAACACCGGGGAGCTGTTTTTT	CASSETNTGELFF
.	.	TRBV19	TRBJ1-1	TGTGCCAGTAGTGCTAGTAGGAACACTGAAGCTTTCTTT	CASSASRNTEAFF
medium-sized	.	TRBV3-1/TRBV3-2	TRBJ2-3	TGTGCCAGCAGCCATTATGGGCTTCGCACAGATACGCAGTATTTT	CASSHYGLRTDTQYF
.	.	TRBV10-1	TRBJ1-3	TGCGCCAGCAGTGACACTTACTCTGGAAACACCATATATTTT	CASSDTYSGNTIYF
.	.	TRBV18	TRBJ1-1	TGTGCCAGCTCACCCATAGAGATGAACACTGAAGCTTTCTTT	CASSPIEMNTEAFF
.	.	TRBV4-1	TRBJ2-2	TGCGCCAGCAGCCACGAGGGTACCGGGGAGCTGTTTTTT	CASSHEGTGELFF
.	TRBD2	TRBV2	TRBJ2-5	TGTGCCAGCAGTGAAGGTCCTAGCGGGGGGGCCGCGGAGACCCAGTACTTC	CASSEGPSGGAAETQYF
.	TRBD2	TRBV5-1	TRBJ2-7	TGCGCCAGCACACCAGGGACTAGCGGGAGTTACGAGCAGTACTTC	CASTPGTSGSYEQYF
.	.	TRBV7-8	TRBJ2-6	TGTGCCAGCAGCCAGCCCGGGAGAGGGGCCAACGTCCTGACTTTC	CASSQPGRGANVLTF
.	.	TRBV28	TRBJ1-4	TGTGCCAGCAGTTTATTTCTGGATGAAAAACTGTTTTTT	CASSLFLDEKLFF
.	.	TRBV7-8	TRBJ1-5	TGTGCCAGCAGCTCCAACAGGGTCGGCCAGCCCCAGCATTTT	CASSSNRVGQPQHF
.	TRBD1	TRBV28	TRBJ1-2	TGTGCCAGCAGTCTAAGAACAGGGGGAGGAGGCTACACCTTC	CASSLRTGGGGYTF
.	TRBD1	TRBV9	TRBJ2-1	TGTGCCAGCAGCGTAGACCCCCTTTACGGGACAGGGTACAATGAGCAGTTCTTC	CASSVDPLYGTGYNEQFF
.	.	TRBV4-2	TRBJ1-4	TGTGCCAGCAGCCCCTTTAAGGTCGGGGTGGAGGAAAAACTGTTTTTT	CASSPFKVGVEEKLFF
.	.	TRBV28	TRBJ1-5	TGTGCCAGCAGTTTCCGGGGTTATAGCAATCAGCCCCAGCATTTT	CASSFRGYSNQPQHF
.	.	TRBV11-2	TRBJ2-1	TGTGCCAGCAGCTTAGAGTATTCAGGGGTCCACTACAATGAGCAGTTCTTC	CASSLEYSGVHYNEQFF
.	.	TRBV4-3	TRBJ1-1	TGCGCCAGCAGCCAAGACGGGGGTGGTACTGAAGCTTTCTTT	CASSQDGGGTEAFF
.	TRBD1	TRBV29-1	TRBJ2-7	TGCAGCGCTGCGGGACAGGCCTACGAGCAGTACTTC	CSAAGQAYEQYF
.	TRBD2	TRBV27	TRBJ2-1	TGTGCCAGCAGTCCCGGGACTAGCGGGGGGAATGAGCAGTTCTTC	CASSPGTSGGNEQFF
.	.	TRBV28	TRBJ1-5	TGTGCCAGCAGTCTTCCGGGGGGCTCCAATCAGCCCCAGCATTTT	CASSLPGGSNQPQHF
.	.	TRBV4-1	TRBJ1-3	TGCGCCAGCAGCCGGGCAGGCACCTTTACAAGCTCTGGAAACACCATATATTTT	CASSRAGTFTSSGNTIYF
.	.	TRBV6-5	TRBJ2-6	TGTGCCAGCAGCAAACAAAGCTCCCGGGCCAACGTCCTGACTTTC	CASSKQSSRANVLTF
.	.	TRBV28	TRBJ1-5	TGTGCCAGCAGTTTAGGTCAGCCCCAGCATTTT	CASSLGQPQHF
once	TRBD1	TRBV9	TRBJ2-3	TGTGCCAGCAGCGTAGGACAGGGGACAGATACGCAGTATTTT	CASSVGQGTDTQYF
.	.	TRBV6-6	TRBJ2-2	TGTGCCAGCAGTCAAAGAGAAACCGGGGAGCTGTTTTTT	CASSQRETGELFF
.	TRBD2	TRBV9	TRBJ2-2	TGTGCCGGGTCTAGCGGGAGGACCGCCGGGGAGCTGTTTTTT	CAGSSGRTAGELFF
.	.	TRBV5-6	TRBJ1-6	TGTGCCAGCAGCTTGGGGGATTCACCCCTCCACTTT	CASSLGDSPLHF
.	.	TRBV5-1	TRBJ1-4	TGCGCCAGCAGCTTGGGAGGGGGTACGTTTAAACTGTTTTTT	CASSLGGGTFKLFF
.	.	TRBV4-2	TRBJ1-5	TGTGCCAGCAGCCAAGATAATGAACAGCCCCAGCATTTT	CASSQDNEQPQHF
.	.	TRBV6-5	TRBJ1-2	TGTGCCAGCAGTTCCGGACAGTATGGCTACACCTTC	CASSSGQYGYTF
.	TRBD2	TRBV27	TRBJ2-7	TGTGCCAGCAGTTTAGAGGGACTACCGGTAAGGGTGCACGAGCAGTACTTC	CASSLEGLPVRVHEQYF
.	TRBD1	TRBV7-2	TRBJ2-7	TGTGCCAGCAGTATGCGGACAGGCAATACCTACGAGCAGTACTTC	CASSMRTGNTYEQYF
.	.	TRBV11-1	TRBJ1-1	TGTGCCAGCAGCTTAGGACAGAGTAACACTGAAGCTTTCTTT	CASSLGQSNTEAFF
.	.	TRBV5-5	TRBJ2-1	TGTGCCAGCAGCTTGGATAGTCTGGCGGAAGGGTTCTTC	CASSLDSLAEGFF
.	TRBD1	TRBV5-6	TRBJ1-2	TGTGCCAGCAGCGAGGGACAGGGTCGCGGCTACACCTTC	CASSEGQGRGYTF
.	TRBD2	TRBV2	TRBJ2-3	TGTGCCAGCACACTAGCGGGAGCAGATACGCAGTATTTT	CASTLAGADTQYF
.	TRBD1	TRBV11-3	TRBJ2-3	TGTGCCAGCAGCCCGAGGACAGGGGTGTTCACAGATACGCAGTATTTT	CASSPRTGVFTDTQYF
.	.	TRBV2	TRBJ2-1	TGTGCCAGCAGTTACGCCTCCCTTGCCAATGAGCAGTTCTTC	CASSYASLANEQFF
.	TRBD2	TRBV19	TRBJ2-5	TGTGCCACTGGACCGGACGGTGGGAGGGCCCAGTACTTC	CATGPDGGRAQYF